This TCR beta chain appears in the sequencing data of a study of T cell responses to AZD1222 COVID-19 vaccine. The CDR3 totals 12 residues. The germline CDR1 and CDR2 sequences are SGHVS and FQNEAQ. Trimming took off 5 bases at V and 1 base at J, with 5 bases between the two ends. This table comes from immunoSEQ multiplex PCR, and its TCRdb copy is limited to in-frame clones, with some not included. Among some 100,000 clones listed, 88% were seen once. This material consisted of peripheral blood, taken on day 0 of MenACWY control vaccination. The source is an adult in good health. This rearrangement joins TRBV7-8 to TRBJ1-1; the D is unclear. CDR3 nucleotides: TGTGCCAGCAGCGAGAGGAACACTGAAGCTTTCTTT. It translates to CASSERNTEAFF. Full variable domain (outside the CDR3, taken from reference TRBV7-8 and TRBJ1-1): GAGVSQSPRYKVAKRGQDVALRCDPISGHVSLFWYQQALGQGPEFLTYFQNEAQLDKSGLPSDRFFAERPEGSVSTLKIQRTQQEDSAVYLCASSERNTEAFFGQGTRLTVV.